These 25 T cell receptor beta chains share one sample of origin, sequenced in a study of blood T cell repertoires in COVID-19. Assay: immunoSEQ multiplex PCR; the TCRdb copy retains only in-frame clones and omits some. The data hold 150,000 to 200,000 clones, with approximately 84% observed a single time. What was sequenced was peripheral blood. The receptors were sampled from a woman over 75 with acute or convalescent COVID-19.

The rearrangement uses TRBV7-2 and TRBJ2-6; perhaps TRBD1 as D (5 bases). Germline loops: CDR1 SGHTA, CDR2 FQGNSA. The V gene lost 1 base and the J gene lost 1 base, with 5 bases spanning the gap. CDR3 length: 15 amino acids. CDR3 sequence (DNA): TGTGCCAGCAGCTTAGAGGGGTCTGGGGCCAACGTCCTGACTTTC. Protein: CASSLEGSGANVLTF.

The chain links TRBV5-4 to TRBJ1-5; weak D call: TRBD1 (5 bases). The CDR3 totals 13 residues. Trimming took 4 bases from V and 6 from J, leaving 11 bases between them. Germline lookup yields CDR1 SGHNT and CDR2 YYREEE (reference sequence). CDR3 sequence (DNA): TGTGCCAGCAGCCCCCGCGGGGGTCAGCCCCAGCATTTT. Amino acid sequence: CASSPRGGQPQHF.

This chain links TRBV1 with TRBJ1-6; the DNA was not compared with TRBD1, the D call given in the table. TRBV1 is annotated as a pseudogene. The CDR3 sequence is 18 residues long. For the CDR3, the DNA is TGCACCAGCAGCCAAGGACCCGGGACAGGGGGCGCACGATCACCCCTCCACTTT. Amino acids: CTSSQGPGTGGARSPLHF.

This clone was seen a handful of times. This chain connects TRBV2 to TRBJ2-1; perhaps TRBD1 as D (6 bases). Germline-derived CDR1 and CDR2 are SNHLY and FYNNEI. CDR3 length: 14 residues. V was cut by 4 bases and J by 4 bases, with 11 bases left in between. The CDR3 sequence: CASSGGTSYNEQFF. The DNA of the CDR3 is TGTGCCAGCAGTGGGGGGACATCTTACAATGAGCAGTTCTTC.

The CDR3 is CASSFSGRATDEQYF. For the CDR3, the DNA is TGTGCCAGCAGCTTTTCGGGCAGGGCGACGGACGAGCAGTACTTC. V gene TRBV11-2 combines with J gene TRBJ2-7; tentative D call: TRBD1 (5 bases). CDR1 and CDR2 from the germline V gene are SGHAT and FQNNGV. Trimming cost V 3 bases and J 5 bases, with 17 bases left between them. CDR3 length equals 15 residues.

The J gene is TRBJ1-1, the V gene TRBV2, with D unclear. The CDR3 has 15 amino acids. The V end was cut by 1 base, the J end by 5 bases, with 14 bases between. Germline V gene lookup returns CDR1 SNHLY and CDR2 FYNNEI. This CDR3 reads CASSEEAGSLTEAFF. The CDR3 nucleotides are TGTGCCAGCAGTGAAGAGGCAGGAAGTTTGACTGAAGCTTTCTTT. The full variable domain, with the rest looked up from reference TRBV2 and TRBJ1-1, is EPEVTQTPSHQVTQMGQEVILRCVPISNHLYFYWYRQILGQKVEFLVSFYNNEISEKSEIFDDQFSVERPDGSNFTLKIRSTKLEDSAMYFCASSEEAGSLTEAFFGQGTRLTVV.

V usage is TRBV6-2 or TRBV6-3 and J usage is TRBJ1-1; 8 nucleotides line up with TRBD1. Germline V lookup: CDR1 MNHEY, CDR2 SVGEGT. This CDR3 has 16 residues. J lost 4 bases, V lost 0 bases, and 7 bases had no gene match. CDR3 sequence: CASSYSRGRRGTEAFF. Here the CDR3 DNA reads TGTGCCAGCAGTTACTCCAGGGGGCGCCGGGGCACTGAAGCTTTCTTT.

This chain links TRBV5-1 with TRBJ2-7; the match to TRBD1 covers 7 bases. The CDR3 length is 16 residues. Germline V gene sequence: CDR1 SGHRS, CDR2 YFSETQ. J lost 3 bases, V lost 4 bases, and 13 bases had no gene match. The CDR3 DNA sequence: TGCGCCAGCAGCCCCCCGCTAACAGGGGTCGTCTACGAGCAGTACTTC. Amino acids: CASSPPLTGVVYEQYF. Variable domain in full (rest from reference TRBV5-1 and TRBJ2-7): KAGVTQTPRYLIKTRGQQVTLSCSPISGHRSVSWYQQTPGQGLQFLFEYFSETQRNKGNFPGRFSGRQFSNSRSEMNVSTLELGDSALYLCASSPPLTGVVYEQYFGPGTRLTVT.

The chain is built from TRBV3-1 (or the pseudogene TRBV3-2) and TRBJ2-7; tentatively, D is TRBD1 (5 bases). With 3 bases removed from V and 7 bases from J, the gap between germline ends came to 16 bases. The CDR3 covers 14 residues. CDR1 and CDR2 (germline): LGHDT, YNNKEL (reference sequence). The CDR3 is CASSQGQVVGEQYF. The CDR3 DNA is TGTGCCAGCAGCCAGGGGCAGGTGGTGGGGGAGCAGTACTTC.

The chain employs TRBV27 and TRBJ2-3; 10 bases agree with TRBD2. Trimming cost V 2 bases and J 0 bases; bases outside gene matches: 11. CDR3 length equals 19 residues. Germline values: CDR1 MNHEY, CDR2 SMNVEV (reference sequence). The CDR3 region is CASSLRRLGLATSTDTQYF. CDR3 DNA: TGTGCCAGCAGTTTACGTCGCCTGGGACTAGCGACTAGCACAGATACGCAGTATTTT.

This clone was seen once. The chain recombines TRBV7-6 with TRBJ2-5; 8 positions match TRBD2. V lost 5 bases, J lost 4 bases, and 9 bases stayed unmatched. The germline V gene has CDR1 SGHVS and CDR2 FNYEAQ. This CDR3 spans 15 amino acids. The CDR3 spells CASSPGLVSAETQYF. CDR3 nucleotide sequence: TGTGCCAGCAGCCCGGGACTAGTTAGTGCAGAGACCCAGTACTTC. The entire variable domain, with the rest obtained from reference TRBV7-6 and TRBJ2-5, is as follows: GAGVSQSPRYKVTKRGQDVALRCDPISGHVSLYWYRQALGQGPEFLTYFNYEAQQDKSGLPNDRFSAERPEGSISTLTIQRTEQRDSAMYRCASSPGLVSAETQYFGPGTRLLVL.

This chain links TRBV19 with TRBJ2-3; a weak D match, TRBD2 (7 bases). The V gene lost 6 bases and the J gene lost 3 bases, with 19 bases spanning the gap. Germline-derived CDR1 and CDR2 are LNHDA and SQIVND (reference sequence). This CDR3 spans 16 amino acids. DNA of the CDR3: TGTGCCAGTAGCGTGGGGGGCGGGGGCAGTACAGATACGCAGTATTTT. As protein: CASSVGGGGSTDTQYF. The full variable domain, rest sourced from reference TRBV19 and TRBJ2-3, is DGGITQSPKYLFRKEGQNVTLSCEQNLNHDAMYWYRQDPGQGLRLIYYSQIVNDFQKGDIAEGYSVSREKKESFPLTVTSAQKNPTAFYLCASSVGGGGSTDTQYFGPGTRLTVL.

The chain employs TRBV5-6 and TRBJ1-5, with D possibly matching TRBD1 (6 bases). V was clipped by 4 bases and J by 7 bases, with 18 bases between them. Germline assignment: CDR1 SGHDT and CDR2 YYEEEE. The CDR3 runs 15 residues. In DNA, the CDR3 is TGTGCCAGCAGCCTAGGCATGGGAGGGGGGCAGCCCCAGCATTTT. Protein sequence: CASSLGMGGGQPQHF.

The J gene is TRBJ2-7, the V gene TRBV6-4; TRBD1 matches at 9 bases. The CDR3 totals 17 residues. In germline, CDR1 is MRHNA, CDR2 SNTAGT. V lost 4 bases and J lost 0; bases outside the gene matches: 10. CDR3 sequence reads: CASSGISGTGSSYEQYF. The CDR3 region has the DNA TGTGCCAGCAGTGGAATCTCCGGGACAGGGAGCTCCTACGAGCAGTACTTC.

The chain combines TRBV27 with TRBJ1-1; D perhaps matches TRBD1 (5 bases). CDR1 is MNHEY, CDR2 SMNVEV, per germline (reference sequence). The CDR3 contains 17 residues. Trimming left V 3 bases short and J 3 bases short, with 20 bases between. The DNA for the CDR3 is TGTGCCAGCAGTTTCTCGGGGGATGGGGGACGGGACACTGAAGCTTTCTTT. It translates to CASSFSGDGGRDTEAFF.

The chain combines TRBV4-1 with TRBJ2-7; 10 nucleotides line up with TRBD1. The CDR3 extends over 14 amino acids. The ends lost 5 bases at V and 3 bases at J; junction bases unmatched: 4. CDR1 MGHRA and CDR2 YSYEKL come from the germline V gene. In DNA, the CDR3 is TGCGCCAGCAGCTCCGGGACAGGGGACTACGAGCAGTACTTC. Protein product: CASSSGTGDYEQYF.

The chain links TRBV7-8 to TRBJ1-1; TRBD1 agrees at 8 bases. Looked up from germline, CDR1 is SGHVS and CDR2 is FQNEAQ. CDR3 length equals 15 residues. V lost 4 bases, J lost 1 base, and 5 bases stayed unmatched. The CDR3 DNA is TGTGCCAGCAGCTCGACAGGGGTTCCGAACACTGAAGCTTTCTTT. This sequence encodes CASSSTGVPNTEAFF.

The rearrangement joins TRBV7-9 to TRBJ1-6; D remains unclear. Trimming removed 3 bases at V and 9 bases at J, with 6 bases between. The germline gives CDR1 SEHNR, CDR2 FQNEAQ (reference sequence). The CDR3 has 12 amino acids. The CDR3: CASSLSSSPLHF. The CDR3 coding sequence is TGTGCCAGCAGCTTGAGTTCTTCACCCCTCCACTTT.

This clone was detected only once. The chain uses TRBV6-5 and TRBJ2-1; tentative D call: TRBD1 (6 bases). This CDR3 is 15 amino acids long. V was trimmed by 6 bases and J by 0 bases, leaving 12 bases between them. Germline V gene lookup returns CDR1 MNHEY and CDR2 SVGAGI. CDR3 DNA sequence: TGTGCCAGCAGCCCCCGGACAGTCTCCTACAATGAGCAGTTCTTC. This sequence encodes CASSPRTVSYNEQFF.

There are a few counts of this clone. The chain has TRBV2 and TRBJ1-6; no definite D call. Germline V gene lookup returns CDR1 SNHLY and CDR2 FYNNEI. With 2 bases removed from V and 0 bases from J, the gap between germline ends came to 17 bases. The CDR3 consists of 19 residues. The chain's CDR3 is CASSEIFSGASSYNSPLHF. CDR3 in DNA: TGTGCCAGCAGTGAAATTTTTTCGGGAGCGAGCTCCTATAATTCACCCCTCCACTTT.

This clone was seen once. V gene TRBV7-2 combines with J gene TRBJ1-1, with D possibly matching TRBD1 (5 bases). CDR1 and CDR2 (germline): SGHTA, FQGNSA. V shed 0 bases and J shed 11 bases, with 22 bases lying between them. The CDR3 runs to 16 residues. CDR3 amino acids: CASSLARGKGSQSAFF. CDR3 nucleotides: TGTGCCAGCAGCTTAGCGCGGGGCAAGGGGTCGCAATCGGCTTTCTTT.

V is TRBV7-9 and J is TRBJ1-1; no firm D call. The CDR3 runs 13 residues. The germline CDR1 and CDR2 sequences are SEHNR and FQNEAQ (reference sequence). V lost 5 bases to trimming and J lost 3 bases, with 10 bases between them. The CDR3 sequence is CASSMNRDTEAFF. The CDR3 region has the DNA TGTGCCAGCAGCATGAACCGGGACACTGAAGCTTTCTTT.

Only one count was recorded for this clone. CDR3 loop: CAISGTSGNNEQFF. CDR3 DNA: TGTGCCATCAGTGGGACTAGCGGAAACAATGAGCAGTTCTTC. The rearrangement uses TRBV10-3 and TRBJ2-1; the match to TRBD2 covers 10 bases. V was clipped by 4 bases and J by 5 bases; unmatched bases: 2. The CDR3 has 14 amino acids. CDR1 and CDR2 (germline): ENHRY, SYGVKD.

The chain is built from TRBV24-1 and TRBJ2-2, with 9 nucleotides matching TRBD1. J was trimmed by 3 bases and V by 4 bases; bases with no gene match: 5. Per germline, CDR1 KGHDR and CDR2 SFDVKD. The length of the CDR3 is 16 residues. CDR3 protein: CATSDPGQGHTGELFF. CDR3 coding DNA: TGTGCCACCAGTGACCCGGGACAGGGCCACACCGGGGAGCTGTTTTTT.

The chain links TRBV6-1 to TRBJ2-7, with unresolved D. The germline gives CDR1 MNHNS, CDR2 SASEGT. The CDR3 covers 14 residues. V gave up 2 bases and J gave up 6 bases, with 14 bases separating them. The CDR3 bases are TGTGCCAGCAGTGAATCGAGCAGGTGGCGCGAGCAGTACTTC. It yields the protein CASSESSRWREQYF.